This T cell receptor beta chain comes out of a study of blood T cell repertoires in COVID-19. About the research overall: Collection of acute and convalescent COVID-19 samples took place in the United States, Italy and Spain. Nucleic acid was either cDNA or gDNA, and it came from T cells, B-cell-depleted T cells, or PBMCs.

Per the germline V gene, CDR1 is LGHDT and CDR2 is YNNKEL (reference sequence). This CDR3 is 18 amino acids long. The trim removed 0 bases at V and 4 bases at J, leaving 6 bases unmatched. This table comes from immunoSEQ multiplex PCR, and its TCRdb copy is limited to in-frame clones, with some not included. The sample contains tens of thousands of clones, over 75% of which appear only once. The sequencing input was peripheral blood. The sequence was obtained from a woman of 80 years or more with active or convalescent COVID-19. The chain joins TRBV3-1 (or the pseudogene TRBV3-2) to TRBJ2-6; TRBD1 matches at 10 bases. This chain's CDR3 is CASSQEGTGVTGANVLTF. DNA for the CDR3: TGTGCCAGCAGCCAAGAGGGGACAGGGGTGACCGGGGCCAACGTCCTGACTTTC.